Listed here are 10 T cell receptor beta chains from one sample, sequenced in a study of PD-1 blockade in mismatch repair-deficient tumors. These TCRs' antigens remain unknown. Only in-frame clones appear in the TCRdb table, and some are missing; sequencing was by immunoSEQ multiplex PCR. Altogether about 9,800 clones are present, approximately 83% being singletons, with the ten largest covering roughly 21%. Sample time point: roughly 11-day in vitro stimulation with candidate neoantigen peptide 2. Sequenced here: cells cultured in vitro, sampled from a patient treated with pembrolizumab. These TCRs come from an adult with mismatch repair-deficient cancer.

The gene calls are TRBV7-2 and TRBJ1-6; no reliable D call. The CDR3 contains 13 residues. Per germline, CDR1 SGHTA and CDR2 FQGNSA. V lost 5 bases and J 8 bases, leaving 10 bases between the germline ends. The CDR3 protein is CASSPLLYSPLHF. DNA for the CDR3: TGTGCCAGCAGCCCCCTACTTTATTCACCCCTCCACTTT.

The V call is TRBV18, the J call TRBJ1-2, with D perhaps matching TRBD1 (6 bases). V gave up 4 bases and J gave up 2 bases, with 8 bases separating them. The CDR3 is made up of 13 amino acids. Per germline, CDR1 KGHSH and CDR2 LQKENI. In DNA, the CDR3 is TGTGCCAGCTCACAACAGGGAAACTATGGCTACACCTTC. Encoded protein: CASSQQGNYGYTF.

V and J are TRBV19 and TRBJ1-1, with D possibly TRBD1 on 5 matching bases. Germline V gene data show CDR1 as LNHDA and CDR2 as SQIVND (reference sequence). CDR3 size: 15 residues. Trimming removed 3 bases from V and 4 bases from J, with 15 bases in between. CDR3 amino acids: CASSILAGQGTEAFF. DNA of the CDR3: TGTGCCAGTAGTATTCTGGCGGGGCAAGGCACTGAAGCTTTCTTT.

The V gene is TRBV28, the J gene TRBJ2-5; D possibly matches TRBD1 or TRBD2 (6 bases each). Between the trimmed V and J ends, which lost 0 bases and 7 bases, there was a span of 15 bases. Germline CDR1 is MDHEN and CDR2 is SYDVKM. The CDR3 contains 15 residues. For the CDR3, the DNA is TGTGCCAGCAGTTTATGGACTAGAGGGGGTGGGACCCAGTACTTC. Its translation: CASSLWTRGGGTQYF.

V and J are TRBV9 and TRBJ2-5; TRBD2 matches at 9 bases. There are 16 residues in the CDR3. V shed 0 bases and J 2 bases; nucleotides not matched to a gene: 5. Germline V CDR1 and CDR2: SGDLS, YYNGEE. The CDR3 spells CASSVGGAGGQETQYF. The CDR3 nucleotides are TGTGCCAGCAGCGTAGGAGGGGCGGGAGGGCAAGAGACCCAGTACTTC. Looking up the rest from reference TRBV9 and TRBJ2-5 gives the full variable domain: DSGVTQTPKHLITATGQRVTLRCSPRSGDLSVYWYQQSLDQGLQFLIQYYNGEERAKGNILERFSAQQFPDLHSELNLSSLELGDSALYFCASSVGGAGGQETQYFGPGTRLLVL.

The genes are TRBV28 and TRBJ1-1; no definite D call. The length of the CDR3 is 11 residues. V was pared by 7 bases and J by 8 bases, with 11 bases between. The germline V gene encodes CDR1 MDHEN and CDR2 SYDVKM. The CDR3 loop is CASILHEEAFF. The CDR3 nucleotides are TGTGCCAGCATCCTCCATGAGGAAGCTTTCTTT.

A single count supports this clone. The V call is TRBV7-2, the J call TRBJ2-5; 9 nucleotides agree with TRBD2. This CDR3 spans 18 amino acids. J lost 5 bases, V lost 4 bases, and 17 bases had no gene match. The germline CDR1 and CDR2 sequences are SGHTA and FQGNSA. The CDR3 loop is CASSSLAGGPFTQETQYF. The CDR3 nucleotides are TGTGCCAGCAGCTCCCTCGCGGGAGGGCCTTTTACTCAGGAGACCCAGTACTTC.

This CDR3 is CASSQVERYEQYF. CDR3 nucleotides: TGCGCCAGCAGCCAAGTAGAGCGTTACGAGCAGTACTTC. This sequence joins TRBV4-1 and TRBJ2-7; D is unclear. Trimming left V 1 base short and J 4 bases short, with 8 bases between. Per germline, CDR1 MGHRA and CDR2 YSYEKL. This CDR3 is built from 13 residues.

This clone was seen just once. The chain joins TRBV7-8 to TRBJ2-5; the match to TRBD1 covers 10 bases. Trimming at V came to 0 bases and at J to 7 bases, leaving 2 bases not matched to a gene. The CDR3 runs 14 residues. Germline CDR1 SGHVS, CDR2 FQNEAQ. DNA of the CDR3: TGTGCCAGCAGCTTAGCGGGACAGGGGAGGACCCAGTACTTC. Translation gives CASSLAGQGRTQYF. The full variable domain, in which reference TRBV7-8 and TRBJ2-5 provide the parts outside the CDR3, is GAGVSQSPRYKVAKRGQDVALRCDPISGHVSLFWYQQALGQGPEFLTYFQNEAQLDKSGLPSDRFFAERPEGSVSTLKIQRTQQEDSAVYLCASSLAGQGRTQYFGPGTRLLVL.

The gene calls are TRBV7-9 and TRBJ1-1; D ambiguous. V lost 5 bases and J 0 bases, leaving 7 bases between the germline ends. The CDR3 has 13 residues. CDR1 and CDR2 from the germline V gene are SEHNR and FQNEAQ (reference sequence). CDR3 amino acids: CASSPSMNTEAFF. CDR3 nucleotide sequence: TGTGCCAGCAGCCCGTCAATGAACACTGAAGCTTTCTTT.